What follows are 15 T cell receptor beta chains derived from one specimen sequenced in a study of identical twins. TCRdb processed the 5' RACE reads anew with MiXCR; each CDR3 protein has one entry. Of approximately 600,000 distinct CDR3 sequences detected, about 7.1% appear once; the ten largest clones hold 1.6%. The same data also contributed to another study, on yellow fever vaccine responses in identical twins.

Material for sequencing was PBMCs. Receptors originate from a woman aged 18-29 years in good health.

At least ten counts were recorded for this clonotype. The chain links TRBV20-1 to TRBJ2-7; 9 positions agree with TRBD2. In germline, CDR1 is DFQATT, CDR2 SNEGSKA (reference sequence). The CDR3 sequence is 14 residues long. Germline trimming cut 0 bases from V and 7 bases from J; bases unmatched to any gene: 7. CDR3 coding DNA: TGCAGTGCTAGAGATCTAGCGGGACCCTGGGAGCAGTACTTC. It specifies CSARDLAGPWEQYF.

The chain is built from TRBV5-5 and TRBJ2-5; D ambiguous. The germline V and J ends were trimmed by 7 bases and 0 bases, with 16 bases remaining between them. This CDR3 has 15 residues. Germline loops: CDR1 SGHKS, CDR2 YYEKEE (reference sequence). CDR3: CASSFSSRYQETQYF. The CDR3 bases are TGTGCCAGCTCATTCTCCTCGAGGTACCAAGAGACCCAGTACTTC. The entire variable domain, with the rest obtained from reference TRBV5-5 and TRBJ2-5, is as follows: DAGVTQSPTHLIKTRGQQVTLRCSPISGHKSVSWYQQVLGQGPQFIFQYYEKEERGRGNFPDRFSARQFPNYSSELNVNALLLGDSALYLCASSFSSRYQETQYFGPGTRLLVL.

The chain uses TRBV18 and TRBJ1-1, with D unresolved. The CDR3 is 12 residues long. V was trimmed by 3 bases and J by 7 bases, leaving 9 bases between them. Germline loops: CDR1 KGHSH, CDR2 LQKENI. CDR3 in DNA: TGTGCCAGCTCACCCCCTGGACGTGAAGCTTTCTTT. Protein: CASSPPGREAFF.

This clonotype was picked up many times. This sequence joins TRBV5-1 and TRBJ1-1; D call uncertain. Trimming cost V 4 bases and J 1 base, with 14 bases left between them. Germline values: CDR1 SGHRS, CDR2 YFSETQ. There are 15 residues in the CDR3. The CDR3 loop is CASSPDPQENTEAFF. CDR3 nucleotide sequence: TGCGCCAGCAGCCCGGACCCGCAGGAGAACACTGAAGCTTTCTTT.

In this sample, this clonotype turned up many times. The chain's CDR3 is CASSSPGQGSTGELFF. The DNA of the CDR3 is TGTGCCAGCAGTTCACCGGGACAGGGGAGCACCGGGGAGCTGTTTTTT. J is TRBJ2-2 and V is TRBV6-5; 10 positions agree with TRBD1. The CDR3 covers 16 residues. V was pared by 4 bases and J by 4 bases, with 6 bases of the junction left unmatched. Germline-derived CDR1 and CDR2 are MNHEY and SVGAGI.

This clonotype has just one count. This rearrangement joins TRBV2 to TRBJ2-3; TRBD2 matches 10 bases. J was trimmed by 1 base and V by 7 bases; bases with no gene match: 8. The germline V gene has CDR1 SNHLY and CDR2 FYNNEI. The CDR3 runs to 16 residues. The chain's CDR3 is CASNHGLAGGTDTQYF. The CDR3 DNA follows: TGTGCCAGCAACCATGGGCTAGCGGGGGGCACAGATACGCAGTATTTT.

The sample holds many counts of this clonotype. The chain links TRBV2 to TRBJ2-7; D call uncertain. The CDR3 is 12 residues long. Germline lookup yields CDR1 SNHLY and CDR2 FYNNEI. With 7 bases removed from V and 3 bases from J, the gap between germline ends came to 10 bases. The CDR3 region is CASTFSRYEQYF. In nucleotides, the CDR3 is TGTGCCAGCACATTCAGTCGCTACGAGCAGTACTTC.

At least ten counts were recorded for this clonotype. The chain links TRBV12-3 or TRBV12-4 to TRBJ1-1; D uncertain. The CDR3 loop spans 18 amino acids. V was trimmed by 2 bases and J by 0 bases, leaving 19 bases between them. CDR3 in DNA: TGTGCCAGCAGTTTATCGCTTTGGCCCCCTGGCCTGAACACTGAAGCTTTCTTT. Protein sequence: CASSLSLWPPGLNTEAFF.

This clonotype has ten or more counts. This sequence joins TRBV12-3 or TRBV12-4 and TRBJ2-7; either TRBD1 or TRBD2 may supply D (6 bases each). Trimming shortened V by 6 bases and J by 7 bases, and 13 bases separated the two germline ends. The CDR3 spans 12 residues. The CDR3 nucleotides read TGTGCCAGCAGCAAACAGGGACTTGAGCAGTACTTC. Its translation: CASSKQGLEQYF.

The chain carries TRBV9 and TRBJ2-3, with D perhaps given as TRBD1 or TRBD2 (5 bases each). The CDR3 extends over 15 amino acids. V was clipped by 3 bases and J by 2 bases, with 13 bases between them. Germline V lookup: CDR1 SGDLS, CDR2 YYNGEE. CDR3 nucleotide sequence: TGTGCCAGCAGCGCCGCCGGGACGGCCACAGATACGCAGTATTTT. Translation gives CASSAAGTATDTQYF.

The CDR3 DNA follows: TGCGCCAGCAGCCAAGATGACGGACTAGCTTACGAGCAGTACTTC. Protein product: CASSQDDGLAYEQYF. The gene calls are TRBV4-1 and TRBJ2-7; 8 nucleotides line up with TRBD2. Trimming removed 0 bases from V and 4 bases from J; junction bases left unmatched: 5. The CDR3 extends over 15 amino acids. CDR1 and CDR2 from the germline V gene are MGHRA and YSYEKL.

This clonotype was counted only a few times. This CDR3 reads CASRKTSGSSYNEQFF. For the CDR3, the DNA is TGTGCCAGTAGGAAGACTAGCGGGAGCTCCTACAATGAGCAGTTCTTC. The chain couples TRBV19 to TRBJ2-1; 12 bases map to TRBD2. After removal of 6 bases from V and 0 bases from J, the junction contained 3 bases not matched to a gene. The length of the CDR3 is 16 residues. Germline V gene sequence: CDR1 LNHDA, CDR2 SQIVND (reference sequence). Full variable domain (rest looked up from reference TRBV19 and TRBJ2-1): DGGITQSPKYLFRKEGQNVTLSCEQNLNHDAMYWYRQDPGQGLRLIYYSQIVNDFQKGDIAEGYSVSREKKESFPLTVTSAQKNPTAFYLCASRKTSGSSYNEQFFGPGTRLTVL.

This clonotype showed up many times. The chain recombines TRBV15 with TRBJ1-3, with D uncertain. The CDR3 has 14 residues. The ends were cut back, 6 bases at V and 0 bases at J, with 9 bases in the middle. The germline CDR1 and CDR2 sequences are LNHNV and YYDKDF (reference sequence). The CDR3 DNA sequence: TGTGCCACCAGGGCCTACTCCTCTGGAAACACCATATATTTT. It codes for CATRAYSSGNTIYF.

Worth noting for this clonotype: One end of the junction varies from germline; a read error may be responsible. The V gene is TRBV4-1, the J gene TRBJ2-7, with 13 positions matching TRBD2. The CDR3 extends over 13 amino acids. Per the germline V gene, CDR1 is MGHRA and CDR2 is YSYEKL. The CDR3 sequence: CASSQVLAGGPHF. The CDR3 DNA is TGCGCCAGCAGCCAGGTACTAGCGGGAGGGCCCCATTTC.

This clonotype was counted many times. The chain joins TRBV11-1 to TRBJ1-1; TRBD1 is a possible D gene (5 bases). The CDR3 spans 14 residues. The germline V and J ends were trimmed by 4 bases and 0 bases, with 9 bases remaining between them. CDR1 is SGHAT, CDR2 FQDESV, per germline (reference sequence). CDR3 protein: CASSSGLMNTEAFF. The CDR3 coding sequence is TGTGCCAGCAGCTCAGGGTTGATGAACACTGAAGCTTTCTTT.